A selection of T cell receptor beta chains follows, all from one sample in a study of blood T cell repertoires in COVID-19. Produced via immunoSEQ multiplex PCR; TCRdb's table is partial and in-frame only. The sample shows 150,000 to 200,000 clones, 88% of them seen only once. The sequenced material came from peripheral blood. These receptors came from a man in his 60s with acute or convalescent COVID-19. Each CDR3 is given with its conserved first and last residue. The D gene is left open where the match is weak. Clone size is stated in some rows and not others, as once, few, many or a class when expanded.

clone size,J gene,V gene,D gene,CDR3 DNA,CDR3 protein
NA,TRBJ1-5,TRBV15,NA,TGTGCCACCAGCAGGGAGACAGGCTCCTATACTCAGCCCCAGCATTTT,CATSRETGSYTQPQHF
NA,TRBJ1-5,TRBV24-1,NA,TGTGCCACCAGTGACAGATACCAGCCCCAGCATTTT,CATSDRYQPQHF
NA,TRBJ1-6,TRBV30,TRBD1,TGTGCCTGGAGTGTCGACGTCCCGGGACAGAATTCACCCCTCCACTTT,CAWSVDVPGQNSPLHF
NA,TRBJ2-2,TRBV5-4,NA,TGTGCCAGCAGCTTATCGGGAACCACCGGGGAGCTGTTTTTT,CASSLSGTTGELFF
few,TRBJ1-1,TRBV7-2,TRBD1,TGTGCCAGCAGCCATTGGACAGGCCCGAACACTGAAGCTTTCTTT,CASSHWTGPNTEAFF
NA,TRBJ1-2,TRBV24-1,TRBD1,TGTGCCACCGACCACAGGGGGCTGGCTAACTATGGCTACACCTTC,CATDHRGLANYGYTF
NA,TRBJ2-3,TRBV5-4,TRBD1,TGTGCCAGCAGCCCGAGACAGGGGGCGCAGGCAGATACGCAGTATTTT,CASSPRQGAQADTQYF
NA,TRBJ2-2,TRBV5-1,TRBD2,TGCGCCAGCAGCCCCGGGACTAGCGGGAGCACCGGGGAGCTGTTTTTT,CASSPGTSGSTGELFF
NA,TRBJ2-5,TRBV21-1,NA,TGTGCCAGCAGCATATTGAGCGGGAGGGCCGGAGAGACCCAGTACTTC,CASSILSGRAGETQYF
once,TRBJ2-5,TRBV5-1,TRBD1,TGCGCCAGCAGCCCGGGGACAGGGCAAGAGACCCAGTACTTC,CASSPGTGQETQYF
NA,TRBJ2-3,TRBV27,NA,TGTGCCAGCAGTTTAATGGGGGGAAACACAGATACGCAGTATTTT,CASSLMGGNTDTQYF
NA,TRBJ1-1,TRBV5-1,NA,TGCGCCAGCAGCTCGGATGGAGGGTTTGAAGCTTTCTTT,CASSSDGGFEAFF
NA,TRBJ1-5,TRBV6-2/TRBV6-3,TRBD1,TGTGCCAGCAGTTCGGCGACGGGACAGGGGAACCAGCCCCAGCATTTT,CASSSATGQGNQPQHF
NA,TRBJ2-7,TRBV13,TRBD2,TGTGCCAGCAGCGGAGCGGGGACTAGCGGAACAAACGCCTACGAGCAGTACTTC,CASSGAGTSGTNAYEQYF
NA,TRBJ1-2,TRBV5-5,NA,TGTGCCAGCAGCTTGGCCGGGCCAGGGCAAGGCTACACCTTC,CASSLAGPGQGYTF
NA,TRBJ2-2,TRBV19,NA,TGTGCCAGTAGTATAGGAGAAGGCATTCCTAGTGGGGAGCTGTTTTTT,CASSIGEGIPSGELFF
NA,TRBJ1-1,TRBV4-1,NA,TGCGCCAGCAGCCAACGGGGAACAGGGAGGGACACTGAAGCTTTCTTT,CASSQRGTGRDTEAFF
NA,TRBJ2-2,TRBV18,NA,TGTGCCAGCTCACCAATAGACACCGGGGAGCTGTTTTTT,CASSPIDTGELFF
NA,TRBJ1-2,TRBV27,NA,TGTGCCAGCAGTTTTTTAGGGGACACCTCTAACTATGGCTACACCTTC,CASSFLGDTSNYGYTF
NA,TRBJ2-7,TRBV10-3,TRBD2,TGTGCCATCAGGCGGGTAGCGGGAGGAAGCGAGCAGTACTTC,CAIRRVAGGSEQYF
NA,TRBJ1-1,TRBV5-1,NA,TGCGCCAGCGCTTATGGGAGGGGCCCAACGAACACTGAAGCTTTCTTT,CASAYGRGPTNTEAFF
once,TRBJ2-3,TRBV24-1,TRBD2,TGTGCCACCAGTGATGCCCTTGTTGAGGCGGGGGTGACAGATACGCAGTATTTT,CATSDALVEAGVTDTQYF
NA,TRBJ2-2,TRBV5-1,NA,TGCGCCAGCAGCTTGGCCGTGGCAGTATCCGGGGAGCTGTTTTTT,CASSLAVAVSGELFF
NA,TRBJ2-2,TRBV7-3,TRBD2,TGTGCCAGCAGCCCCAACAGCGGGGGGATCGCCGGGGAGCTGTTTTTT,CASSPNSGGIAGELFF
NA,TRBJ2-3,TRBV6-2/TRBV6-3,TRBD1,TGTGCCAGCAGTCGACCTGGACAGGGTACAGATACGCAGTATTTT,CASSRPGQGTDTQYF
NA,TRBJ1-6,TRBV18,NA,TGTGCCAGCTCACCGACAGATCTAGCACCCCTCCACTTT,CASSPTDLAPLHF
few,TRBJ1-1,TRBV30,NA,TGTGCCTGGAGACCCCAAAACTCTGAAGCTTTCTTT,CAWRPQNSEAFF
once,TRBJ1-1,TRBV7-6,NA,TGTGCCAGCAGCCTCTACGCAGGGTCTATGAACACTGAAGCTTTCTTT,CASSLYAGSMNTEAFF
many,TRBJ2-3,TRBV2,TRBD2,TGTGCCAGCACCCCCGGACTAGGCGGGCAGTATTTT,CASTPGLGGQYF
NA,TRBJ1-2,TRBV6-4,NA,TGTGCCAGCAGCCCTTCGGGGGGCAGGACTCACTATGGCTACACCTTC,CASSPSGGRTHYGYTF
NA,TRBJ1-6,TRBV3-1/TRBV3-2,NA,TGTGCCAGCAGCCAAGTTGTAACGGGACAACCCCTCCACTTT,CASSQVVTGQPLHF
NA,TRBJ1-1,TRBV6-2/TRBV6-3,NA,TGTGCCAGCAGTTACTCGTTTACAGGGCGCGGGACTGAAGCTTTCTTT,CASSYSFTGRGTEAFF
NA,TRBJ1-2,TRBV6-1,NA,TGTGCCAGCAGTGATGGGGCCGACACCTATGGCTACACCTTC,CASSDGADTYGYTF
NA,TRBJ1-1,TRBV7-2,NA,TGTGCCAGCAGCAGACGGGACATTTTGGGGACTGAAGCTTTCTTT,CASSRRDILGTEAFF
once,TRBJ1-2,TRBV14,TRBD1,TGTGCCAGCAGCCCCCAAGGGACAGGGTATGGCTACACCTTC,CASSPQGTGYGYTF
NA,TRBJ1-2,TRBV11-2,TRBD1,TGTGCCAGCAGCGTCAGAGGGACAGTGGGCGTCGGCTACACCTTC,CASSVRGTVGVGYTF
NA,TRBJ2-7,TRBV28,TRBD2,TGTGCCAGCACAGCGGGAGGCCCTTCCTACGAGCAGTACTTC,CASTAGGPSYEQYF
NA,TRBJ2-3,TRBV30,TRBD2,TGTGCCTGGAGTATACTCGGGGGGTGGGAGGCAGATACGCAGTATTTT,CAWSILGGWEADTQYF
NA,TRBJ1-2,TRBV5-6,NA,TGTGCCAGCAGCTTGCCGGTGCACTATGGCTACACCTTC,CASSLPVHYGYTF
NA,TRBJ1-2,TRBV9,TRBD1,TGTGCCAGCAGCGGGGACAGGGTTAACTATGGCTACACCTTC,CASSGDRVNYGYTF
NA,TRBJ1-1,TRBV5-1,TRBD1,TGCGCCAGCAGCTTGGGCAACCTCCGGGACAGGGGCTGGAACACTGAAGCTTTCTTT,CASSLGNLRDRGWNTEAFF
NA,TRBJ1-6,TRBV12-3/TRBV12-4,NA,TGTGCCAGCAGTTTAGTGTCAGGGTCCCCCCTCCACTTT,CASSLVSGSPLHF
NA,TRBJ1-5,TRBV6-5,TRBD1,TGTGCCAGCAGAGCAGGACAGGGGAGGAATCAGCCCCAGCATTTT,CASRAGQGRNQPQHF
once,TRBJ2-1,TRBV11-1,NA,TGTGCCAGCAGGTCCGGCGGCCTTCTGGAGCAGTTCTTC,CASRSGGLLEQFF
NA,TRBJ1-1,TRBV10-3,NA,TGTGCCATCCTCGGGGGTTATGGGACTGAAGCTTTCTTT,CAILGGYGTEAFF
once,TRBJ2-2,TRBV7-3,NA,TGTGCCAGCAGCTCCAGGGTGTCCGGGGAGCTGTTTTTT,CASSSRVSGELFF
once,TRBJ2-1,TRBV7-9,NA,TGTGCCAGCAGCTTAGGTCTAGCGACTAATGAGCAGTTCTTC,CASSLGLATNEQFF
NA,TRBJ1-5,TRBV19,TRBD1,TGTGCCACCGACAGGGCGCCGGGTAGCAATCAGCCCCAGCATTTT,CATDRAPGSNQPQHF
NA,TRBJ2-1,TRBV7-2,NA,TGTGCCAGCAGCTTCCTCATCAGGGACAATGAGCAGTTCTTC,CASSFLIRDNEQFF
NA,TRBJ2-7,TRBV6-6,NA,TGTGCCAGCAGACCACGGGACACCGCCTACGAGCAGTACTTC,CASRPRDTAYEQYF